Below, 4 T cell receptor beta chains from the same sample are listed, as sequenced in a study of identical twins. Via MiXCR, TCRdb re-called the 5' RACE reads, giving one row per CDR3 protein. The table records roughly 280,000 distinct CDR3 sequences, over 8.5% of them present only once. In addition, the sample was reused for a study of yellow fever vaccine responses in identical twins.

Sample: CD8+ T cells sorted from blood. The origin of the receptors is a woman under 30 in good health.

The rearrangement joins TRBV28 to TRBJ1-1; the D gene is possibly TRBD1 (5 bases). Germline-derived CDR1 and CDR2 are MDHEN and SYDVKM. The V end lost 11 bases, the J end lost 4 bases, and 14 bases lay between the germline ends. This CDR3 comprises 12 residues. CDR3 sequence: CAGGDFGTEAFF. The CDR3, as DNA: TGTGCCGGAGGGGATTTCGGCACTGAAGCTTTCTTT.

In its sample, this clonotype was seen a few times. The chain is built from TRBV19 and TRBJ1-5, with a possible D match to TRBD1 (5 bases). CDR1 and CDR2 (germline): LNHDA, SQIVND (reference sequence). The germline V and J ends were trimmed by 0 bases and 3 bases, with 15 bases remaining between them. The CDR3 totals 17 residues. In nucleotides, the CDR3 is TGTGCCAGTAGTATAGACCCCGGGACCGACTTCAATCAGCCCCAGCATTTT. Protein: CASSIDPGTDFNQPQHF.

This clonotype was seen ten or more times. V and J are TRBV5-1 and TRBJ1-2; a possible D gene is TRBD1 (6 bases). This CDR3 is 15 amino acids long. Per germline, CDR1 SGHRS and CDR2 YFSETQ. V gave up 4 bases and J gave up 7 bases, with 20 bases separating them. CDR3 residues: CASSVVPGGVSGYTF. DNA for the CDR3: TGCGCCAGCAGCGTCGTGCCGGGGGGCGTGAGTGGCTACACCTTC.

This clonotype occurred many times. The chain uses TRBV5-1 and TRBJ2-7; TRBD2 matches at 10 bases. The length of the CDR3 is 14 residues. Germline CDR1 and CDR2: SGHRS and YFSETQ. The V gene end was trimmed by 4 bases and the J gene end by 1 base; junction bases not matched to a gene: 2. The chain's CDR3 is CASSTSGNSYEQYF. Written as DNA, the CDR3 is TGCGCCAGCAGCACTAGCGGGAATTCCTACGAGCAGTACTTC. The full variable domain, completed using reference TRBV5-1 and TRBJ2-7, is KAGVTQTPRYLIKTRGQQVTLSCSPISGHRSVSWYQQTPGQGLQFLFEYFSETQRNKGNFPGRFSGRQFSNSRSEMNVSTLELGDSALYLCASSTSGNSYEQYFGPGTRLTVT.